These 19 T cell receptor beta chains were sequenced from one sample in a study of T cell clonotyping in hematopoietic cell transplantation (dated by TCRdb to 2020 to 2022). Interpreted using the paper, the time point label stands for: recipient sample about 28 days before transplant, after cytoreduction. The library was made by the immunoSEQ multiplex PCR assay. Here the immuneACCESS table is served through TCRdb, limited to in-frame sequences with V and J called. Missing clones are a known gap in these copies; in checked studies unresolved V genes cover under half, and the rest lacks a known reason. A total of about 45,000 clones appear in this sample, about four fifths of them only once. The ten largest account for around 5.3% of the sample. The material was peripheral blood mononuclear cells, obtained before stem cell transplant. The receptors derive from a man in his sixties with myelodysplastic syndrome. Some clones in this sample may be carry-over from other donors' samples.

This rearrangement joins TRBV18 to TRBJ2-7; TRBD1 might be the D (6 bases). Germline V CDR1 and CDR2: KGHSH, LQKENI. The CDR3 contains 15 residues. Trimming removed 3 bases at V and 3 bases at J, with 15 bases between. CDR3 bases: TGTGCCAGCTCACCCCTGGACAGCCAATACTACGAGCAGTACTTC. Translated: CASSPLDSQYYEQYF.

V usage is TRBV7-2 and J usage is TRBJ1-5; D might be TRBD1 (6 bases). This CDR3 contains 13 residues. V lost 5 bases and J lost 7, with 12 bases in between. CDR1 and CDR2 (germline): SGHTA, FQGNSA. The CDR3 region is CASSRDTWQPQHF. In DNA form, the CDR3 reads TGTGCCAGCAGCCGGGACACGTGGCAGCCCCAGCATTTT.

The chain has TRBV2 and TRBJ1-1, with 7 bases fitting TRBD1. This CDR3 has 14 amino acids. V shed 5 bases, J shed 1 base, and the junction held 4 bases outside the gene matches. Looked up from germline, CDR1 is SNHLY and CDR2 is FYNNEI. Here the CDR3 reads CASSRDSQNTEAFF. The CDR3 DNA reads as TGTGCCAGCAGTCGGGACAGCCAGAACACTGAAGCTTTCTTT.

The count of this clone is one. CDR3 loop: CASSFPSGGRHEQYF. The CDR3 region has the DNA TGTGCCAGCAGCTTTCCGAGCGGGGGAAGGCACGAGCAGTACTTC. V is TRBV12-1 and J is TRBJ2-7; the table calls TRBD2, which could not be checked here. TRBV12-1 is noted as a pseudogene. The CDR3 length is 15 residues.

The chain couples TRBV5-1 to TRBJ2-5; either TRBD1 or TRBD2 may supply D (5 bases each). Per germline, CDR1 SGHRS and CDR2 YFSETQ. The CDR3 has 17 residues. Trimming shortened V by 0 bases and J by 1 base, and 16 bases separated the two germline ends. CDR3 sequence reads: CASSLGWRGGAQETQYF. CDR3 nucleotides: TGCGCCAGCAGCTTGGGGTGGCGTGGGGGAGCCCAAGAGACCCAGTACTTC.

This chain joins TRBV30 and TRBJ2-2; D remains unclear. Germline CDR1 and CDR2: GTSNPN and SVGIG (reference sequence). Trimming shortened V by 3 bases and J by 5 bases, and 13 bases separated the two germline ends. The CDR3 contains 14 residues. The CDR3 coding sequence is TGTGCCTGGAGGACGGGCTCCTCGACCGGGGAGCTGTTTTTT. It specifies CAWRTGSSTGELFF.

The V and J genes are TRBV4-3 and TRBJ1-1; D perhaps matches TRBD1 (5 bases). CDR1 is LGHNA, CDR2 YSLEER, per germline. There are 17 residues in the CDR3. V dropped 3 bases and J dropped 0 bases, with 17 bases sitting between them. CDR3 sequence: CASSHAWGNTMNTEAFF. The CDR3 DNA follows: TGCGCCAGCAGCCACGCCTGGGGGAACACAATGAACACTGAAGCTTTCTTT.

The chain carries TRBV7-8 and TRBJ1-3; D gene ambiguous. Trimming left V 5 bases short and J 2 bases short, with 10 bases between. The CDR3 spans 14 residues. Per germline, CDR1 SGHVS and CDR2 FQNEAQ. The CDR3 DNA follows: TGTGCCAGCAGCCGCCTGTACACTGGAAACACCATATATTTT. It encodes CASSRLYTGNTIYF.

The V call is TRBV13, the J call TRBJ2-2; D may be TRBD1 (6 bases). The CDR3 totals 15 residues. V dropped 6 bases and J dropped 5 bases, with 16 bases sitting between them. CDR1 is PRHDT and CDR2 is FYEKMQ in the germline V gene (reference sequence). The CDR3 is CASSNRAMVTGELFF. The CDR3 DNA reads TGTGCCAGCAGTAACAGGGCAATGGTTACCGGGGAGCTGTTTTTT.

This chain links TRBV6-5 with TRBJ2-5; 11 bases map to TRBD2. Germline V gene sequence: CDR1 MNHEY, CDR2 SVGAGI. CDR3 length: 14 amino acids. V lost 5 bases to trimming and J lost 4 bases; unmatched junction nucleotides: 3. This chain's CDR3 is CASSQGTSGETQYF. The CDR3 DNA is TGTGCCAGCAGTCAGGGGACTAGCGGAGAGACCCAGTACTTC.

This clone was seen a single time. Other nucleotide sequences in the sample specify the same CDR3. The chain has TRBV7-2 and TRBJ2-3; no reliable D call. CDR3 length equals 12 residues. V was clipped by 2 bases and J by 4 bases, with 4 bases between them. The germline V gene encodes CDR1 SGHTA and CDR2 FQGNSA. CDR3 nucleotides: TGTGCCAGCAGCTTAAGGGCAGATACGCAGTATTTT. It encodes CASSLRADTQYF.

This chain connects TRBV6-5 to TRBJ2-6; D is uncertain. This CDR3 comprises 15 residues. Per the germline V gene, CDR1 is MNHEY and CDR2 is SVGAGI. V dropped 5 bases and J dropped 4 bases, with 12 bases sitting between them. The CDR3 sequence is CASSLGSSGANVLTF. Here the CDR3 DNA reads TGTGCCAGCAGTCTCGGCAGCTCGGGGGCCAACGTCCTGACTTTC.

This clone was seen more than once but under ten times. The chain uses TRBV4-1 and TRBJ1-3, with D perhaps matching TRBD1 (6 bases). This CDR3 has 16 residues. Trimming removed 2 bases at V and 0 bases at J, with 11 bases between. The germline CDR1 and CDR2 sequences are MGHRA and YSYEKL. CDR3 sequence (DNA): TGCGCCAGCAGCCAACCAGGACAGAGCTCTGGAAACACCATATATTTT. Translation: CASSQPGQSSGNTIYF.

The rearrangement links TRBV27 to TRBJ2-4, with a possible D match to TRBD2 (7 bases). The CDR3 spans 16 residues. V dropped 4 bases and J dropped 0 bases, with 13 bases sitting between them. The germline CDR1 and CDR2 sequences are MNHEY and SMNVEV (reference sequence). The CDR3 here is CASSSRGGVAKNIQYF. In DNA, the CDR3 is TGTGCCAGCAGTTCTAGGGGGGGGGTAGCCAAAAACATTCAGTACTTC.

The chain couples TRBV6-5 to TRBJ2-3; D may be TRBD2 (6 bases). Germline V gene data show CDR1 as MNHEY and CDR2 as SVGAGI. V gave up 6 bases and J gave up 0 bases, with 13 bases separating them. This CDR3 is built from 15 residues. Here the CDR3 reads CASSRDWGSTDTQYF. The CDR3 DNA follows: TGTGCCAGCAGCCGGGACTGGGGTAGCACAGATACGCAGTATTTT.

The chain employs TRBV15 and TRBJ2-7; no clear D. The CDR3 is 11 residues long. Trimming pared 3 bases from V and 6 bases from J, leaving 6 bases between. Germline assignment: CDR1 LNHNV and CDR2 YYDKDF (reference sequence). DNA for the CDR3: TGTGCCACCAGCAGGACGGGCGAGCAGTACTTC. Amino acid sequence: CATSRTGEQYF.

The sample holds a few counts of this clone. The chain combines TRBV29-1 with TRBJ2-1, with TRBD1 matching over 8 bases. Losses at the gene ends were 4 bases for V and 3 bases for J; bases not matched to a gene: 8. The germline CDR1 and CDR2 sequences are SQVTM and ANQGSEA. The CDR3 contains 15 residues. Here the CDR3 DNA reads TGCAGCGTTGGAAATCCCAGGGGGCTCTACAATGAGCAGTTCTTC. Protein: CSVGNPRGLYNEQFF.

This clone was seen more than once but under ten times. The rearrangement uses TRBV19 and TRBJ1-6; TRBD1 agrees at 10 bases. The germline CDR1 and CDR2 sequences are LNHDA and SQIVND (reference sequence). CDR3 length equals 15 residues. V was pared by 5 bases and J by 10 bases, with 8 bases of the junction left unmatched. The CDR3 protein is CASSPRDRGRSPLHF. CDR3 bases: TGTGCCAGTAGTCCCCGGGACAGGGGAAGATCACCCCTCCACTTT.

The V call is TRBV5-6, the J call TRBJ2-7; D unresolved. This CDR3 comprises 16 residues. Trimming stripped 0 bases from V and 3 bases from J, with 16 bases between. Germline loops: CDR1 SGHDT, CDR2 YYEEEE. In DNA form, the CDR3 reads TGTGCCAGCAGCTTGGCCTTTTCGGGCGGATACTACGAGCAGTACTTC. Protein product: CASSLAFSGGYYEQYF.